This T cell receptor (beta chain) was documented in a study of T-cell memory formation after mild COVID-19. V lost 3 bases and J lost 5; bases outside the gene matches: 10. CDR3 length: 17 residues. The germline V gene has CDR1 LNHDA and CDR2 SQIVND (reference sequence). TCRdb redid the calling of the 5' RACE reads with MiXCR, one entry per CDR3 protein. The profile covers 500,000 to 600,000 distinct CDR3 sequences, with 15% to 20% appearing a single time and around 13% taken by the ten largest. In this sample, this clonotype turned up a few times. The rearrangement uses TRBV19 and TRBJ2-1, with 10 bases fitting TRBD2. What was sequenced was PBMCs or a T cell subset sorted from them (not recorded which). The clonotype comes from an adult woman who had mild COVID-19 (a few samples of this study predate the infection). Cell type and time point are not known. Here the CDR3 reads CASSMDLAGVLDNEQFF. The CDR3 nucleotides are TGTGCCAGTAGTATGGACCTAGCGGGAGTCTTAGACAATGAGCAGTTCTTC.